Described below is a single T cell receptor beta chain sequence and its context. The protocol was immunoSEQ multiplex PCR, while the TCRdb copy is restricted to in-frame clones and leaves out a portion. The sample includes about 2,200,000 clones, 85% to 95% of them seen just once. This sample is part of a study of shared clonotypes between healthy human individuals. Terminally differentiated effector memory CD45RA+ cells were excluded from the naive CD8 cells, which were CD45RO-negative and positively selected for CCR7. Donors, healthy HIV-negative adults, lacked recent acute infections or vaccinations. The source material was naive CD8+ T cells from PBMCs. This sequence originates from a man aged 18 to 35 in good health. Some clones in this sample may be carry-over from other donors' samples.

The CDR3 protein is CASSQSGTSAEQFF. The CDR3 DNA sequence: TGTGCCAGCAGCCAATCAGGGACTAGCGCTGAGCAGTTCTTC. J is TRBJ2-1 and V is TRBV16; 10 positions agree with TRBD2. Germline V gene sequence: CDR1 KGHSY, CDR2 FQNENV. This CDR3 comprises 14 residues. Trimming cost V 0 bases and J 9 bases; bases outside gene matches: 2.